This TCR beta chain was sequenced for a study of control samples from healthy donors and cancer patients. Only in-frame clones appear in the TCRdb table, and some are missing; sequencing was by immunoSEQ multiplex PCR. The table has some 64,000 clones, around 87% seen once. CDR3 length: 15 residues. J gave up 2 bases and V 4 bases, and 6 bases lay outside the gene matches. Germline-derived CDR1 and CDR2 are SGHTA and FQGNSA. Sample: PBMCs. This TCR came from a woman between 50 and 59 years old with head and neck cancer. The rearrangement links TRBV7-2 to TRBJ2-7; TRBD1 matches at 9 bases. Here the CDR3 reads CASSWVGQGPYEQYF. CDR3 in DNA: TGTGCCAGCAGCTGGGTGGGACAGGGTCCCTACGAGCAGTACTTC.